The clone carrying this T cell receptor (beta chain) was recorded once. This specimen comes from a study of blood T cell repertoires in COVID-19. In the study overall: The analysed material was cDNA or gDNA that came from T cells, B-cell-depleted T cells, or PBMCs.

This table comes from immunoSEQ multiplex PCR, and its TCRdb copy is limited to in-frame clones, with some not included. The repertoire consists of roughly 220,000 clones, with about 86% occurring once and the leading ten covering around 15%. The CDR3 length is 12 residues. Trimming took off 3 bases at V and 6 bases at J, with 10 bases between the two ends. Germline V gene sequence: CDR1 SGDLS, CDR2 YYNGEE. Participants, roughly 18 to 90 years old, spanned under 30 US areas. The chain links TRBV9 to TRBJ2-7; D perhaps matches TRBD1 (6 bases). Sample: PBMCs or T cells enriched from blood (not recorded which). This receptor was identified in a woman aged 50 to 60 with acute COVID-19. CDR3 loop: CASSAQGTEQYF. CDR3 sequence (DNA): TGTGCCAGCAGCGCACAGGGCACCGAGCAGTACTTC.